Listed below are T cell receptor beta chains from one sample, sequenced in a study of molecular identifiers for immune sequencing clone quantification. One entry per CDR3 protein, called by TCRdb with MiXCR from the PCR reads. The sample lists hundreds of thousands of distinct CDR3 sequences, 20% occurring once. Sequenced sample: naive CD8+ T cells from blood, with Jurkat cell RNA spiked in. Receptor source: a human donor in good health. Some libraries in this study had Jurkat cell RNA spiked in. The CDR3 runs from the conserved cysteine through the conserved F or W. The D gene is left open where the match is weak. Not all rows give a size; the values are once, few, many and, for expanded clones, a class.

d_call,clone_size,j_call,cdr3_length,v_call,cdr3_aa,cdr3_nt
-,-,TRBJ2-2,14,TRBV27,CASSLAGTGGELFF,TGTGCCAGCAGTTTGGCAGGGACGGGCGGGGAGCTGTTTTTT
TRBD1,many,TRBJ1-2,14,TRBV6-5,CASSYLQGVYGYTF,TGTGCCAGCAGTTACTTGCAGGGGGTTTATGGCTACACCTTC
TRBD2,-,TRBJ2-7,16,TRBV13,CASSLGAAGEFYERYF,TGTGCCAGCAGCTTAGGTGCAGCGGGAGAATTCTACGAGCGGTACTTC
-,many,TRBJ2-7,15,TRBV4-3,CASSQEGQSSYEQYF,TGCGCCAGCAGCCAAGAAGGACAGAGCTCCTACGAGCAGTACTTC
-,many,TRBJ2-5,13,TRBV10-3,CAISTDNQETQYF,TGTGCCATATCGACAGACAACCAAGAGACCCAGTACTTC
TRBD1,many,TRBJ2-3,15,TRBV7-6,CASSFRQGFTDTQYF,TGTGCCAGCAGCTTTAGACAGGGATTCACAGATACGCAGTATTTT
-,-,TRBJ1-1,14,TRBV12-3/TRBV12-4,CASSPERTGLEAFF,TGTGCCAGCAGCCCGGAGCGGACCGGGCTTGAAGCTTTCTTT
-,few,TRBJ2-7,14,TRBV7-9,CASSLGGILYEQYF,TGTGCCAGCAGCTTAGGGGGCATATTATACGAGCAGTACTTC
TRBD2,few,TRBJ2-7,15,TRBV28,CASSLGAGEGREQYF,TGTGCCAGCAGCCTAGGGGCGGGAGAGGGGCGCGAGCAGTACTTC
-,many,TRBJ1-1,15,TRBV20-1,CSARDQDSGNTEAFF,TGCAGTGCTAGGGACCAGGATTCGGGGAACACTGAAGCTTTCTTT
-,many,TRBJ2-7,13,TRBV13,CASSTQGGYEQYF,TGTGCCAGCAGCACTCAGGGGGGTTACGAGCAGTACTTC
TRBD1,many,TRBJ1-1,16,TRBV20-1,CSARSIDRAVNTEAFF,TGCAGTGCACGTTCAATCGACAGGGCCGTGAACACTGAAGCTTTCTTT
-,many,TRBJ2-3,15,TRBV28,CASSSNWGTADTQYF,TGTGCCAGCAGTTCAAACTGGGGGACCGCAGATACGCAGTATTTT
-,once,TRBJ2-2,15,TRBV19,CASSIGTGLSGELSF,TGTGCCAGTAGTATAGGTACAGGGTTATCCGGGGAGCTGTCTTTT
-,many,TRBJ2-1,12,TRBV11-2,CASSLTGNEQFF,TGTGCCAGCAGCTTAACGGGCAATGAGCAGTTCTTC
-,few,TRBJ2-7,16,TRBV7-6,CASSPAWGTPSYEQYF,TGTGCCAGCAGCCCAGCCTGGGGGACACCATCCTACGAGCAGTACTTC
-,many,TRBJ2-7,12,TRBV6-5,CASSPSPYEQYF,TGTGCCAGCAGTCCCTCACCCTACGAGCAGTACTTC
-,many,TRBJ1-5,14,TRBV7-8,CASSGVYGAQPQHF,TGTGCCAGCAGCGGGGTATATGGGGCTCAGCCCCAGCATTTT
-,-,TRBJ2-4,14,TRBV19,CASRQTTPKNIQYF,TGTGCCAGTAGACAAACGACACCTAAAAACATTCAGTACTTC
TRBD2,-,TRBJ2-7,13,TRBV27,CANSPRTSYEQYF,TGTGCCAACAGTCCGAGGACTAGCTACGAGCAGTACTTC
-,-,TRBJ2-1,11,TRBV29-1,CSVEDGNEHFF,TGCAGCGTTGAAGACGGTAATGAGCATTTCTTC
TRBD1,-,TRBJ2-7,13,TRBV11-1,CASLGQGLDEQYF,TGTGCCAGCTTGGGACAGGGGCTCGACGAGCAGTACTTC
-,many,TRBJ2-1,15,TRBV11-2,CASSPTGTPSNEQFF,TGTGCCAGCAGCCCTACCGGGACACCTTCAAATGAGCAGTTCTTC
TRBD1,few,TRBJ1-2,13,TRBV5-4,CASSWTGADGYTF,TGTGCCAGCAGTTGGACAGGGGCGGATGGCTACACCTTC
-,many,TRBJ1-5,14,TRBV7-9,CASSPDGSNQPQHF,TGCGCCAGCAGCCCGGACGGAAGCAATCAGCCCCAGCATTTT
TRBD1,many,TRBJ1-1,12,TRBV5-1,CASSFGQGEAFF,TGCGCCAGCAGCTTTGGACAGGGTGAAGCTTTCTTT
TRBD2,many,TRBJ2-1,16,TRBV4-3,CASSQDGSGGGNEQFF,TGCGCCAGCAGCCAAGATGGGAGCGGGGGGGGGAATGAGCAGTTCTTC